This T cell receptor beta chain was retrieved from a study of OX40 agonist ivuxolimab in advanced cancers. About the study: Patients assigned to dose escalation were diagnosed with hepatocellular carcinoma, melanoma, renal cell or head and neck cancer.

This clone was found once. No antigen is known for it. Study findings and constraints: Partial responders at 0.1-3.0 mg/kg showed near-lowest clonal expansion.

Patients were ruled out by autoimmune disease history or systemic immunosuppression. The sampling schedule covered blood at baseline, cycle 4 day 1, and cycle 7 day 1. Trimming cost V 4 bases and J 3 bases, with 16 bases left between them. The CDR3 extends over 16 amino acids. Germline CDR1 SGHKS, CDR2 YYEKEE (reference sequence). The protocol was immunoSEQ multiplex PCR, while the TCRdb copy is restricted to in-frame clones and leaves out a portion. The sample has more than 65,000 clones; about nine tenths are singletons. The chain has TRBV5-5 and TRBJ2-2; no firm D call. Sample: CD4+ or CD8+ T cells sorted from blood, taken in a trial of the OX40 agonist ivuxolimab. This TCR was recovered from an adult with an advanced solid tumor such as melanoma, head and neck, liver or kidney cancer. CDR3 in amino acids: CASSKAQWPDTGELFF. The CDR3 nucleotides read TGTGCCAGCAGCAAAGCGCAGTGGCCTGACACCGGGGAGCTGTTTTTT.